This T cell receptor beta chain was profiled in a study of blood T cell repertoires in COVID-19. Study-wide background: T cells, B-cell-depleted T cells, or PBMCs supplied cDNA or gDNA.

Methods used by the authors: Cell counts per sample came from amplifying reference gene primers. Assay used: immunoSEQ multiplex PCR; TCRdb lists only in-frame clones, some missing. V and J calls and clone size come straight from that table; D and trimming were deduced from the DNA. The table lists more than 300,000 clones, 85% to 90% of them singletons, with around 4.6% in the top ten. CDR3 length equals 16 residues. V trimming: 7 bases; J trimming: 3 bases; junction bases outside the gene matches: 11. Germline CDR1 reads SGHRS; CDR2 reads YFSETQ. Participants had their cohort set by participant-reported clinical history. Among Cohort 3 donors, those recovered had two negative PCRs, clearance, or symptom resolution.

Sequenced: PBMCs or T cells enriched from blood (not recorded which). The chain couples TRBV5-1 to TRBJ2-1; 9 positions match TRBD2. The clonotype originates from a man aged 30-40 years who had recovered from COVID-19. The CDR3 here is CASHGAGLAVYNEQFF. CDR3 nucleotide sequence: TGCGCCAGCCATGGAGCGGGACTAGCAGTCTACAATGAGCAGTTCTTC.